This is a list of T cell receptor beta chains from one sample in a study of blood T cell repertoires in COVID-19. Profiled with immunoSEQ multiplex PCR; TCRdb holds only in-frame clones, not every one. The sample consists of about 250,000 clones, 85% to 90% of them appearing once. Source material: PBMCs or T cells enriched from blood (not recorded which). The receptors stem from a man between 18 and 29 years old who had recovered from COVID-19. Both conserved end residues are part of each CDR3. D genes are given only for firm matches. The size field is filled for only some rows; it gives once, few, many or a size class.

d_gene	abundance	j_gene	v_gene	CDR3aa	CDR3nt
TRBD1	.	TRBJ1-5	TRBV6-5	CASGQGAVSNQPQHF	TGTGCCAGCGGACAGGGGGCCGTTAGCAATCAGCCCCAGCATTTT
.	.	TRBJ1-2	TRBV12-3/TRBV12-4	CASSGGANYGYTF	TGTGCCAGCAGCGGAGGGGCAAACTATGGCTACACCTTC
.	few	TRBJ1-5	TRBV30	CAWRDSNNQPQHF	TGTGCCTGGAGGGACAGTAACAATCAGCCCCAGCATTTT
.	.	TRBJ2-2	TRBV6-5	CASSRRGVNTGELFF	TGTGCCAGCAGTCGCAGGGGGGTGAACACCGGGGAGCTGTTTTTT
.	.	TRBJ2-1	TRBV11-2	CASNPLGPDNEQFF	TGTGCCAGCAACCCATTGGGGCCCGACAATGAGCAGTTCTTC
.	.	TRBJ2-3	TRBV2	CASSPGQLDGDTQYF	TGTGCCAGCAGTCCCGGACAGCTAGATGGAGATACGCAGTATTTT
TRBD2	.	TRBJ2-4	TRBV4-1	CASSQVGSGRFLAKNIQYF	TGCGCCAGCAGCCAAGTGGGTAGCGGGAGGTTTCTAGCCAAAAACATTCAGTACTTC
.	.	TRBJ2-3	TRBV30	CAWSAGDTQYF	TGTGCCTGGAGTGCCGGGGATACGCAGTATTTT
TRBD1	.	TRBJ2-3	TRBV5-1	CASSSDRGVSDTQYF	TGCGCCAGCAGCTCCGACAGGGGGGTATCAGATACGCAGTATTTT
.	.	TRBJ1-2	TRBV3-1/TRBV3-2	CASSQDRRYPLPGYTF	TGTGCCAGCAGCCAAGATCGGCGGTACCCGCTCCCTGGCTACACCTTC
.	.	TRBJ1-5	TRBV7-2	CASSPQAPRGEPQHF	TGTGCCAGCAGCCCACAGGCCCCTAGAGGAGAGCCCCAGCATTTT
.	.	TRBJ1-1	TRBV6-2/TRBV6-3	CASSTPTRGRGLNTEAFF	TGTGCCAGCAGTACCCCTACTCGTGGCAGGGGACTGAACACTGAAGCTTTCTTT
.	.	TRBJ2-7	TRBV6-5	CASSSPAQGYYEQYF	TGTGCCAGCAGTTCCCCCGCTCAGGGTTATTACGAGCAGTACTTC
TRBD1	once	TRBJ1-1	TRBV7-9	CASSVRGQGTEAFF	TGTGCCAGCAGCGTCAGGGGGCAGGGCACTGAAGCTTTCTTT
.	once	TRBJ2-7	TRBV28	CASSFPRAGGYEQYF	TGTGCCAGCAGTTTCCCCCGGGCAGGGGGGTACGAGCAGTACTTC
.	.	TRBJ2-1	TRBV12-5	CASGLVRGLGSNEQFF	TGTGCTAGTGGTTTGGTACGTGGGTTGGGGAGTAATGAGCAGTTCTTC
TRBD1	.	TRBJ1-1	TRBV5-8	CASSSRQGAHTEAFF	TGTGCCAGCAGCTCCCGACAGGGGGCACACACTGAAGCTTTCTTT
.	.	TRBJ1-1	TRBV11-3	CASSLGQMGEHSEAFF	TGTGCCAGCAGCTTAGGCCAAATGGGAGAACACTCGGAAGCTTTCTTT
.	once	TRBJ1-4	TRBV27	CASSLRGYPNEKLFF	TGTGCCAGCAGCCTAAGGGGGTACCCTAATGAAAAACTGTTTTTT
.	.	TRBJ1-1	TRBV30	CAWGLQATEAFF	TGTGCCTGGGGGTTGCAAGCCACTGAAGCTTTCTTT
TRBD1	.	TRBJ2-3	TRBV10-3	CAISVDRATDTQYF	TGTGCCATCAGCGTCGACAGGGCCACAGATACGCAGTATTTT
.	.	TRBJ2-5	TRBV11-2	CASSLEPGLSVTQYF	TGTGCCAGCAGCTTAGAACCGGGACTGTCGGTGACCCAGTACTTC
.	once	TRBJ2-2	TRBV27	CASSLWPGELFF	TGTGCCAGCAGTTTATGGCCCGGGGAGCTGTTTTTT
.	.	TRBJ1-1	TRBV7-9	CASSSLTGPNTEAFF	TGTGCCAGCAGTAGTTTAACAGGGCCGAACACTGAAGCTTTCTTT
.	.	TRBJ2-2	TRBV7-2	CASSLVGGGTGELFF	TGTGCCAGCAGCTTAGTTGGGGGCGGGACCGGGGAGCTGTTTTTT
.	.	TRBJ1-5	TRBV7-2	CASSLEVQASGPQHF	TGTGCCAGCAGCTTAGAGGTTCAGGCCTCAGGGCCCCAGCATTTT
.	.	TRBJ2-1	TRBV27	CASTPPGTLYNEQFF	TGTGCCAGCACCCCTCCAGGGACTCTTTACAATGAGCAGTTCTTC
.	.	TRBJ1-1	TRBV10-3	CAITSDRIQAFF	TGTGCCATCACTTCTGACAGGATCCAAGCTTTCTTT
.	.	TRBJ2-5	TRBV4-2	CASSQDGAVQETQYF	TGTGCCAGCAGCCAAGATGGGGCCGTGCAAGAGACCCAGTACTTC
.	once	TRBJ1-1	TRBV6-6	CASTWGREAFF	TGTGCCAGCACCTGGGGCCGTGAAGCTTTCTTT
TRBD2	.	TRBJ2-1	TRBV7-3	CASSLRASGSSYNEQFF	TGTGCCAGCAGCTTAAGGGCTAGCGGGAGCTCCTACAATGAGCAGTTCTTC
.	.	TRBJ1-1	TRBV12-5	CASGLVLRASQDTEAFF	TGTGCTAGTGGTTTGGTACTGAGGGCCAGTCAAGACACTGAAGCTTTCTTT